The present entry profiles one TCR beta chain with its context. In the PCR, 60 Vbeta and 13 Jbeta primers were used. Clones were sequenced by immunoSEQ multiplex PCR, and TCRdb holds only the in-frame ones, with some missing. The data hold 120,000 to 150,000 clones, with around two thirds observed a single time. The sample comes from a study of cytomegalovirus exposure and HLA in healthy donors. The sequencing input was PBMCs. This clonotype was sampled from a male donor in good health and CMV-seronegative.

The CDR3 DNA follows: TGCGCCAGCAGTGAGGACAGGGGGAATCAGCCCCAGCATTTT. This gives the protein CASSEDRGNQPQHF. The V call is TRBV10-2, the J call TRBJ1-5, with 9 bases fitting TRBD1. The CDR3 consists of 14 residues. CDR1 and CDR2 from the germline V gene are WSHSY and SAAADI. The junction had 0 bases not matched to a gene; V was cut back by 2 bases and J by 4 bases.